This TCR beta chain was sequenced for a study of CD8 T cells in ankylosing spondylitis. The study, taken as a whole, reports: Reported data indicate significant enrichment of disease-linked clones within matched ankylosing spondylitis synovial fluid.

A quantitative 5'-RACE method, one with molecular barcodes, was used to make TCR beta libraries. Each CDR3 protein is one row after TCRdb ran MiXCR on the 5' RACE reads. The sample carries 150,000 to 200,000 distinct CDR3 sequences, 10% to 15% recorded once. Notes on this clonotype: Its cognate antigen is unknown.

The CDR3 runs to 14 residues. Germline CDR1 GTSNPN, CDR2 SVGIG (reference sequence). Trimming stripped 2 bases from V and 6 bases from J, with 17 bases between. The clonotype was recovered from a female donor with ankylosing spondylitis or in good health (not recorded which). The sample comprised blood, either unsorted or a sorted T cell fraction (not recorded which). The V and J genes are TRBV30 and TRBJ2-7, with a possible D match to TRBD1 (7 bases). CDR3 in amino acids: CAWSRDSRAGEQYF. In DNA form, the CDR3 reads TGTGCCTGGAGTCGGGACAGCAGAGCGGGCGAGCAGTACTTC.